A single sample is the source of the 5 T cell receptor beta chains below, sequenced in a study of preoperative IRX-2 immunotherapy in early breast cancer. The sample's treatment: preoperative locoregional IRX-2 cytokine immunotherapy. Some clones are missing from TCRdb's copy, which holds only in-frame ones; the method was immunoSEQ multiplex PCR. The sample holds 15,000 to 25,000 clones, around four fifths seen once. The material was lymph node tissue, obtained after IRX-2 immunotherapy. Receptors originate from a human donor with breast cancer.

The rearrangement uses TRBV15 and TRBJ2-7, with 8 bases that match TRBD1. Germline assignment: CDR1 LNHNV and CDR2 YYDKDF (reference sequence). Unmatched junction bases numbered 6, after V lost 3 bases and J lost 5 bases. This CDR3 region has 14 residues. The CDR3 sequence: CATSSRDRTNEQYF. The CDR3 bases are TGTGCCACCAGCAGCCGGGACAGGACTAACGAGCAGTACTTC.

This clone was counted a few times. The chain combines TRBV5-1 with TRBJ1-4, with a weak D call TRBD1 (6 bases). The CDR3 covers 14 residues. Germline-derived CDR1 and CDR2 are SGHRS and YFSETQ. V lost 4 bases and J lost 7, with 14 bases in between. The chain's CDR3 is CASSPKGGGEKLFF. The CDR3 DNA is TGCGCCAGCAGCCCTAAGGGGGGAGGTGAAAAACTGTTTTTT.

This chain uses TRBV11-3 with TRBJ2-7; D may be TRBD2 (5 bases). Germline V CDR1 and CDR2: SGHNT, YENEEA. The CDR3 totals 14 residues. Trimming took 3 bases from V and 2 from J, leaving 11 bases between them. In nucleotides, the CDR3 is TGTGCCAGCAGCTTGGTGGTAGCGCCCTACGAGCAGTACTTC. Translation gives CASSLVVAPYEQYF.

The J gene is TRBJ2-5, the V gene TRBV28; D might be TRBD1 (6 bases). The V gene's germline CDR1 is MDHEN and CDR2 SYDVKM. This CDR3 has 14 amino acids. Trimming left V 1 base short and J 4 bases short, with 10 bases between. The CDR3 DNA is TGTGCCAGCAGTTTATCAGGGGCTCGAGAGACCCAGTACTTC. Amino acids: CASSLSGARETQYF.

The count of this clone is one. The chain employs TRBV9 and TRBJ2-1; TRBD2 aligns across 9 bases. Losses at the gene ends were 4 bases for V and 3 bases for J; bases not matched to a gene: 5. Germline CDR1 and CDR2: SGDLS and YYNGEE. The CDR3 extends over 15 amino acids. Here the CDR3 DNA reads TGTGCCAGCAGCCCTACTAGCGGGCTCTACAATGAGCAGTTCTTC. Its protein product is CASSPTSGLYNEQFF.